Below, 12 T cell receptor beta chains from the same sample are listed, as sequenced in a study of blood T cells in healthy people across ages. Combining a sample-barcoded 5' primer with a J-beta primer mix, a second PCR ran for roughly 6 to 11 cycles. TCRdb ran MiXCR on the 5' RACE reads and lists one entry per CDR3 protein. This sample has some 730,000 distinct CDR3 sequences, with 22% found just once. The sample taken for sequencing was blood. The receptors shown here come from a man between 65 and 85 years old in good health.

The gene calls are TRBV5-4 and TRBJ1-2; TRBD1 matches 10 bases. The CDR3 has 15 amino acids. V was clipped by 8 bases and J by 0 bases; unmatched bases: 7. Germline V gene sequence: CDR1 SGHNT, CDR2 YYREEE (reference sequence). This chain's CDR3 is CASKRQGATNYGYTF. The CDR3 nucleotides are TGTGCCAGTAAACGACAGGGGGCGACTAACTATGGCTACACCTTC. Together with reference TRBV5-4 and TRBJ1-2, the CDR3 gives the full variable domain: ETGVTQSPTHLIKTRGQQVTLRCSSQSGHNTVSWYQQALGQGPQFIFQYYREEENGRGNFPPRFSGLQFPNYSSELNVNALELDDSALYLCASKRQGATNYGYTFGSGTRLTVV.

This clonotype was seen once. The chain couples TRBV13 to TRBJ2-1, with 7 bases identical to TRBD1. Trimming cost V 4 bases and J 4 bases; bases outside gene matches: 7. Germline values: CDR1 PRHDT, CDR2 FYEKMQ (reference sequence). This CDR3 has 15 residues. CDR3 residues: CASSSSGQKYNEQFF. As DNA, the CDR3 is TGTGCCAGCAGCTCATCGGGACAGAAATACAATGAGCAGTTCTTC. The full variable domain, with the rest looked up from reference TRBV13 and TRBJ2-1, is AAGVIQSPRHLIKEKRETATLKCYPIPRHDTVYWYQQGPGQDPQFLISFYEKMQSDKGSIPDRFSAQQFSDYHSELNMSSLELGDSALYFCASSSSGQKYNEQFFGPGTRLTVL.

There are many counts of this clonotype. The rearrangement links TRBV20-1 to TRBJ2-5; TRBD1 is a possible D gene (5 bases). CDR1 DFQATT and CDR2 SNEGSKA come from the germline V gene (reference sequence). The ends were cut back, 3 bases at V and 1 base at J, with 12 bases in the middle. CDR3 size: 14 residues. CDR3 nucleotide sequence: TGCAGTGCTAGCTTTGGGGCTACCCAAGAGACCCAGTACTTC. It encodes CSASFGATQETQYF.

This clonotype was counted at least ten times. This sequence joins TRBV27 and TRBJ1-5, with D possibly being TRBD1 (5 bases). The germline gives CDR1 MNHEY, CDR2 SMNVEV (reference sequence). With 3 bases removed from V and 4 bases from J, the gap between germline ends came to 13 bases. This CDR3 has 15 amino acids. This CDR3 is CASSLSRGLNQPQHF. The DNA of the CDR3 is TGTGCCAGCAGTTTGAGTAGGGGCCTAAATCAGCCCCAGCATTTT.

The chain links TRBV25-1 to TRBJ2-1; tentative D call: TRBD2 (7 bases). The length of the CDR3 is 13 residues. Trimming left V 8 bases short and J 7 bases short, with 15 bases between. Germline CDR1 is MGHDK and CDR2 is SYGVNS. Here the CDR3 DNA reads TGTGCCAGCGGACGGGGGGCATGGAATGAGCAGTTCTTC. It encodes CASGRGAWNEQFF.

This clonotype appeared a few times. The CDR3, as DNA: TGTGCCAGCAGCCCTAAGGATATGCCGAACACTGAAGCTTTCTTT. Translating it yields CASSPKDMPNTEAFF. The chain joins TRBV7-2 to TRBJ1-1; D not certain. Per germline, CDR1 SGHTA and CDR2 FQGNSA. This CDR3 has 15 amino acids. Between the trimmed V and J ends, which lost 5 bases and 1 base, there was a span of 14 bases.

This clonotype occurred a few times. The chain has TRBV5-1 and TRBJ2-3; 10 bases are a match to TRBD1. CDR1 is SGHRS, CDR2 YFSETQ, per germline. V shed 3 bases and J 4 bases; nucleotides not matched to a gene: 5. The CDR3 runs 15 residues. The CDR3 DNA sequence: TGCGCCAGCAGCTCCGGGACAGGGGTAGCAGATACGCAGTATTTT. Protein product: CASSSGTGVADTQYF.

This clonotype was counted a few times. V gene TRBV7-9 combines with J gene TRBJ1-3, with D unclear. Trimming left V 5 bases short and J 8 bases short, with 10 bases between. The germline V gene has CDR1 SEHNR and CDR2 FQNEAQ (reference sequence). The CDR3 contains 12 residues. The CDR3 DNA sequence: TGTGCCAGCAGCCGCCTTCGGGACACCATATATTTT. As protein: CASSRLRDTIYF.

This clonotype has just a few counts. The rearrangement links TRBV4-3 to TRBJ2-1, with D possibly being TRBD1 or TRBD2 (5 bases each). The V gene's germline CDR1 is LGHNA and CDR2 YSLEER. The length of the CDR3 is 15 residues. V dropped 0 bases and J dropped 8 bases, with 14 bases sitting between them. CDR3 loop: CASSQDRDETDEQFF. The CDR3 coding sequence is TGCGCCAGCAGCCAAGATCGGGACGAAACCGATGAGCAGTTCTTC.

V is TRBV5-1 and J is TRBJ1-2, with D perhaps TRBD1 (5 bases). Germline CDR1 and CDR2: SGHRS and YFSETQ. The ends were cut back, 6 bases at V and 7 bases at J, with 16 bases in the middle. CDR3 length: 13 amino acids. CDR3 nucleotides: TGCGCCAGCACCCCGTCCGGGACCGGTGGCTACACCTTC. Its protein is CASTPSGTGGYTF.

This sequence joins TRBV4-1 and TRBJ1-3; the D gene is possibly TRBD1 (6 bases). V lost 1 base to trimming and J lost 3 bases, with 19 bases between them. Germline V gene data show CDR1 as MGHRA and CDR2 as YSYEKL. CDR3 length equals 18 residues. DNA of the CDR3: TGCGCCAGCAGCCAAGGCGAGGTGGGGGGCTCGAGTGGAAACACCATATATTTT. Encoded protein: CASSQGEVGGSSGNTIYF.

This clonotype was counted many times. V and J are TRBV20-1 and TRBJ1-2; D is unclear. The CDR3 consists of 13 residues. V dropped 1 base and J dropped 4 bases, with 10 bases sitting between them. The germline CDR1 and CDR2 sequences are DFQATT and SNEGSKA (reference sequence). The CDR3 spells CSARVESTYGYTF. CDR3 nucleotides: TGCAGTGCTAGAGTTGAGAGTACCTATGGCTACACCTTC.